Listed here is a single T cell receptor beta chain. Its antigen is currently unknown. Other DNA variants within this sample encode the same CDR3. These data belong to a study of cytomegalovirus exposure and HLA in healthy donors. Study context: Early released data comprised some 91 million unique TCRs from HLA-typed donors. Findings and caveats of the study: The likely origin of a cluster of highly shared sequence variants was a sequencing artifact. Within a later analysis, the majority of CMV-associated TCR beta chains appeared HLA-restricted.

CDR3 size: 14 residues. The V end lost 2 bases, the J end lost 1 base, and 8 bases lay between the germline ends. Germline CDR1 and CDR2: SGHTA and FQGTGA. PCR was performed using 60 Vbeta and 13 Jbeta primers. Measured with immunoSEQ multiplex PCR; TCRdb has only the in-frame clones, and not every one. Its table records tens of thousands of clones. The specimen sequenced was PBMCs. The TCR originated in a woman aged 40-49 years in good health and CMV-seronegative. The genes are TRBV7-3 and TRBJ1-1; no reliable D call. The CDR3 bases are TGTGCCAGCAGCTTAGGCGGGGAGAACACTGAAGCTTTCTTT. Residues: CASSLGGENTEAFF.